This T cell receptor beta chain was retrieved from a study of OX40 agonist ivuxolimab in advanced cancers. Across the whole study: The dose-escalation group included hepatocellular carcinoma, melanoma, renal cell carcinoma and head and neck cancer.

Profiling relied on immunoSEQ multiplex PCR, and the TCRdb table lists in-frame clones only, not all of them. The table lists tens of thousands of clones, roughly 85% of them singletons. CDR3 size: 17 residues. Trimming cost V 4 bases and J 2 bases; bases outside gene matches: 8. Germline CDR1 MGHRA, CDR2 YSYEKL. The sequence was collected from an adult with an advanced solid tumor such as melanoma, head and neck, liver or kidney cancer. Sequenced here: CD4+ or CD8+ T cells sorted from blood, sampled in a trial of the OX40 agonist ivuxolimab. The V call is TRBV4-1, the J call TRBJ2-7, with 13 bases fitting TRBD2. The CDR3 region has the DNA TGCGCCAGCAGCCGCACGACTAGCGGGGGGCCGACCTACGAGCAGTACTTC. Amino acid sequence: CASSRTTSGGPTYEQYF.